These T cell receptor beta chains were read from a single sample in a study of beta chain features in type 1 diabetes. TCRdb's copy holds only in-frame clones and misses some; the assay was immunoSEQ multiplex PCR. The sample yields around 280,000 clones, about 8% seen once. Sequencing used central memory CD4+ T cells from blood. These receptors originate from a woman aged 18-35 years in good health. The CDR3 runs from the conserved cysteine through the conserved F or W. A D gene is named only where the DNA matches it firmly. Expanded clones are given a class, and other clones once, few, many or no size at all.

J,size,D,V,CDR3,DNA
TRBJ2-7,few,TRBD1,TRBV30,CACKFGTVTYF,TGTGCCTGCAAGTTCGGGACAGTAACATACTTC
TRBJ1-4,few,TRBD1,TRBV15,CATSRNRGDYEKLFF,TGTGCCACTAGCAGAAACAGGGGCGACTATGAAAAACTGTTTTTT
TRBJ2-1,many,TRBD2,TRBV5-4,CASSTTSGSRDEQFF,TGTGCCAGCAGTACGACTAGCGGGAGTAGGGATGAGCAGTTCTTC
TRBJ1-5,few,NA,TRBV7-2,CASSLGWANQPQHF,TGTGCCAGCAGCTTAGGTTGGGCGAATCAGCCCCAGCATTTT
TRBJ2-7,few,NA,TRBV6-1,CASSSRVYEQYF,TGTGCCAGCAGCTCGCGGGTCTACGAGCAGTACTTC
TRBJ2-5,NA,NA,TRBV5-6,CASSSPTGGETQYF,TGTGCCAGCAGCTCCCCGACAGGAGGAGAGACCCAGTACTTC
TRBJ2-7,NA,NA,TRBV11-3,CASSSPGYEQYF,TGTGCCAGCAGCTCACCCGGGTACGAGCAGTACTTC
TRBJ2-7,few,TRBD1,TRBV19,CASSIGGQDHSYEQYF,TGTGCCAGTAGTATAGGAGGACAGGACCACTCCTACGAGCAGTACTTC
TRBJ2-5,NA,NA,TRBV11-1,CASSPRAGALQETQYF,TGTGCCAGCAGCCCCAGGGCCGGGGCCCTCCAAGAGACCCAGTACTTC
TRBJ2-4,few,NA,TRBV2,CASSGGAKNIQYF,TGTGCCAGCAGTGGGGGGGCCAAAAACATTCAGTACTTC
TRBJ2-1,NA,TRBD1,TRBV28,CASLGQPYNEQFF,TGTGCCAGCTTGGGACAGCCCTACAATGAGCAGTTCTTC
TRBJ2-5,few,NA,TRBV10-3,CAISAGGEGQETQYF,TGTGCCATCAGTGCTGGGGGAGAGGGACAAGAGACCCAGTACTTC
TRBJ2-3,few,TRBD1,TRBV29-1,CSVTGGAGATDTQYF,TGCAGCGTAACAGGGGGCGCGGGGGCCACAGATACGCAGTATTTT
TRBJ2-7,few,NA,TRBV2,CASRGFEQYF,TGTGCCAGCAGGGGTTTCGAGCAGTACTTC
TRBJ2-1,few,NA,TRBV28,CASSLVRAARLFF,TGTGCCAGCAGTTTAGTACGGGCAGCGAGGCTGTTCTTC
TRBJ1-1,NA,NA,TRBV2,CASRGGGTEAFF,TGTGCCAGCAGGGGCGGGGGCACTGAAGCTTTCTTT
TRBJ2-1,few,NA,TRBV7-2,CASSRRGTALYNEQFF,TGTGCCAGCAGCCGACGCGGGACCGCTCTCTACAATGAGCAGTTCTTC
TRBJ2-3,few,NA,TRBV30,CAWSENTDTQYF,TGTGCCTGGAGTGAAAACACAGATACGCAGTATTTT
TRBJ2-5,NA,NA,TRBV5-6,CASSLGGAQETQYF,TGTGCCAGCAGCTTGGGCGGGGCCCAAGAGACCCAGTACTTC
TRBJ2-7,few,TRBD2,TRBV5-1,CASSSSSGSQSYEQYF,TGCGCCAGCAGCTCTTCTAGCGGGAGCCAATCCTACGAGCAGTACTTC
TRBJ2-3,NA,TRBD2,TRBV11-2,CASSTSGSSTDTQYF,TGTGCCAGCAGTACTAGCGGGAGTAGCACAGATACGCAGTATTTT
TRBJ1-2,NA,NA,TRBV4-3,CASSQGTKRRINYGYTF,TGCGCCAGCAGCCAAGGTACGAAAAGACGGATCAACTATGGCTACACCTTC
TRBJ1-2,few,TRBD1,TRBV19,CASSVRQGTYGYTF,TGTGCCAGTAGTGTGCGACAGGGAACCTATGGCTACACCTTC
TRBJ2-3,few,TRBD2,TRBV18,CASSPPAGLPNTQYF,TGTGCCAGCTCACCCCCAGCGGGACTCCCGAATACGCAGTATTTT
TRBJ2-7,few,NA,TRBV7-2,CASSLSFADEQYF,TGTGCCAGCAGCTTATCTTTCGCCGACGAGCAGTACTTC
TRBJ2-5,NA,TRBD1,TRBV6-5,CASSYRGQAQETQYF,TGTGCCAGCAGTTACCGGGGACAGGCCCAAGAGACCCAGTACTTC
TRBJ1-2,NA,TRBD1,TRBV2,CASSEGQGVGYGYTF,TGTGCCAGCAGTGAGGGACAGGGAGTAGGCTATGGCTACACCTTC
TRBJ2-3,NA,NA,TRBV29-1,CSVEEQARQTQYF,TGCAGCGTTGAAGAGCAGGCCCGCCAAACGCAGTATTTT
TRBJ1-1,few,TRBD1,TRBV10-3,CAISERDREDPGPEAFF,TGTGCCATCAGTGAGAGGGACAGGGAGGATCCCGGGCCTGAAGCTTTCTTT
TRBJ2-3,NA,NA,TRBV15,CATSNPSGSIDTQYF,TGTGCCACCAGCAACCCCAGCGGGTCCATAGATACGCAGTATTTT
TRBJ2-5,NA,NA,TRBV7-8,CASGSGLRETQYF,TGTGCCAGCGGATCAGGGTTGCGAGAGACCCAGTACTTC
TRBJ2-3,NA,NA,TRBV11-2,CASSYDGNTDTQYF,TGTGCCAGCAGCTACGACGGGAACACAGATACGCAGTATTTT
TRBJ1-5,few,NA,TRBV4-1,CASSQVDLGYSNQPQHF,TGCGCCAGCAGCCAAGTAGACTTGGGATATAGCAATCAGCCCCAGCATTTT
TRBJ2-5,few,TRBD1,TRBV5-4,CASRTGTGVEETQYF,TGTGCCAGCAGGACCGGGACAGGGGTTGAAGAGACCCAGTACTTC
TRBJ1-2,NA,NA,TRBV5-1,CASTSGYGYTF,TGCGCCAGCACGTCGGGTTATGGCTACACCTTC